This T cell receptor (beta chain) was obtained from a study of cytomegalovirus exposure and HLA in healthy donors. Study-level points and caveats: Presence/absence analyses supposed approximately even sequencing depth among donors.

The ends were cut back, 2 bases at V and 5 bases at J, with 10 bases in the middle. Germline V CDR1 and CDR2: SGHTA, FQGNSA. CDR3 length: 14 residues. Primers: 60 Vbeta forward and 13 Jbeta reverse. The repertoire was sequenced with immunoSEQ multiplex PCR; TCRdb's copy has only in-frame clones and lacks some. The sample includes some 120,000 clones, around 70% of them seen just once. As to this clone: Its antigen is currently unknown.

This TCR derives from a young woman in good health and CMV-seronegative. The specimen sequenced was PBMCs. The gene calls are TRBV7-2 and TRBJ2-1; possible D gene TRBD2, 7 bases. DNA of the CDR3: TGTGCCAGCAGCTTATGGGGGGGCAACAATGAGCAGTTCTTC. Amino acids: CASSLWGGNNEQFF.